This is a list of T cell receptor beta chains from one sample in a study of neurological immune-mediated disorders. From the 5' RACE reads, TCRdb called clonotypes with MiXCR, one entry per CDR3 protein. This sample has about 50,000 distinct CDR3 sequences, with 16% found just once. The sequencing input was PBMCs. Every receptor here comes from a man aged 55 to 70 in good health. The CDR3 runs from the conserved cysteine through the conserved F or W. The size entry is marked missing in some rows and otherwise reads once, few, many or a size class.

V	J	size	CDR3
TRBV10-3	TRBJ2-7	many	CAISGGSETYEQYF
TRBV7-3	TRBJ2-2	many	CASSLTGSGRGRAGELFF
TRBV28	TRBJ1-1	many	CASSSTGAGISDTEAFF
TRBV7-3	TRBJ2-3	many	CASSLAGGTDTQYF
TRBV6-5	TRBJ2-5	NA	CASSYGVGGDTQYF
TRBV9	TRBJ2-7	many	CASSVVRGTGEEQYF
TRBV27	TRBJ1-5	many	CASSRGPLGNQPQHF
TRBV20-1	TRBJ2-7	NA	CSDQPPREQYF
TRBV19	TRBJ2-3	many	CATRDRGTDTQYF
TRBV6-1	TRBJ2-6	NA	CASSPDWAGGPGANVLTF
TRBV20-1	TRBJ2-5	many	CSAGGRARYLQETQYF
TRBV5-1	TRBJ2-1	NA	CASSLGGPNEQFF
TRBV11-3	TRBJ2-2	many	CASSLDMNTGELFF
TRBV12-3/TRBV12-4	TRBJ1-1	many	CAVPKENTEAFF
TRBV14	TRBJ1-1	many	CASSQDKAANTEAFF
TRBV4-1	TRBJ1-2	many	CASSQDLLGGRNGYTF
TRBV2	TRBJ2-4	many	CASTNQGSTIQYF
TRBV5-1	TRBJ2-7	medium-sized	CASSFGDRAYEQYF
TRBV5-1	TRBJ1-1	many	CASSEDGQVSNTEAFF
TRBV7-2	TRBJ2-7	many	CASSFRTGVYEQYF
TRBV2	TRBJ2-7	NA	CASSEARGGSYEQYF
TRBV7-2	TRBJ2-7	many	CASSLRTGEGYEQYF
TRBV12-3/TRBV12-4	TRBJ1-1	many	CASSLTLTEAFF
TRBV15	TRBJ1-1	many	CATSSPGRNEAFF
TRBV7-9	TRBJ2-1	many	CASTVGGNYNEQFF
TRBV20-1	TRBJ2-1	many	CSARGTSGFNEQFF
TRBV29-1	TRBJ1-1	many	CSVDGGDPTANAFF
TRBV7-2	TRBJ2-3	NA	CASSSRASGSDTQYF
TRBV20-1	TRBJ2-3	many	CSARDLRGSTDTQYF
TRBV7-2	TRBJ1-2	many	CASSPGLNPQLPRDGYTF
TRBV5-1	TRBJ1-2	NA	CASCLGGVDYGYTF
TRBV28	TRBJ1-4	once	CASSPATNEKLFF
TRBV7-8	TRBJ2-7	many	CASKIDGARGEQYF
TRBV15	TRBJ2-2	many	CATSRELGELFF
TRBV4-1	TRBJ1-1	many	CASVGQNTEAFF
TRBV19	TRBJ2-1	NA	CASRTGFGNEQFF
TRBV7-8	TRBJ2-7	many	CASSLWDRPYEQYF
TRBV12-3/TRBV12-4	TRBJ2-3	many	CASRLGGTDTQYF
TRBV7-9	TRBJ2-7	many	CASSSSGSNPYEQYF
TRBV6-2/TRBV6-3	TRBJ2-2	many	CASRRQGISGRRFGELFF
TRBV5-1	TRBJ1-2	many	CASSTGGPGIDYGYTF
TRBV20-1	TRBJ2-3	many	CSARGVHSTDTQYF
TRBV12-3/TRBV12-4	TRBJ1-4	many	CASSLSPIEKLFF
TRBV7-9	TRBJ1-3	many	CASSLSTGGGNTIYF
TRBV5-1	TRBJ1-1	many	CASSPTVMGAGKNTEAFF
TRBV4-3	TRBJ2-1	many	CASSQDRRDEQFF
TRBV5-1	TRBJ2-1	many	CASSPYRGGYNEQFF
TRBV21-1	TRBJ2-1	NA	CASSFYICSTPSYGYNEQFF
TRBV5-1	TRBJ2-3	few	CASSLRVSQRDTDTQYF
TRBV5-1	TRBJ1-2	many	CASSSSGHLLSGYTF
TRBV7-8	TRBJ2-7	many	CASSLWRSLTYEQYF